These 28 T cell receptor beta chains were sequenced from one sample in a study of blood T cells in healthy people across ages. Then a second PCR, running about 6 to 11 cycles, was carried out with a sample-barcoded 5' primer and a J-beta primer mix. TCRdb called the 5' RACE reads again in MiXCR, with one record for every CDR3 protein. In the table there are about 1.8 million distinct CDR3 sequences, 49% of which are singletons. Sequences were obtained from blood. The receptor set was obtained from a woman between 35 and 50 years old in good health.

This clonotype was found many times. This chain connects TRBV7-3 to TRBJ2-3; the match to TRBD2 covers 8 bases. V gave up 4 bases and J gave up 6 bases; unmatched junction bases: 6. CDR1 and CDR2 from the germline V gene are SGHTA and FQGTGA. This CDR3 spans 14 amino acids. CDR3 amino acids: CASSSAGGGDTQYF. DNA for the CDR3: TGTGCCAGCAGCTCTGCGGGGGGCGGGGATACGCAGTATTTT.

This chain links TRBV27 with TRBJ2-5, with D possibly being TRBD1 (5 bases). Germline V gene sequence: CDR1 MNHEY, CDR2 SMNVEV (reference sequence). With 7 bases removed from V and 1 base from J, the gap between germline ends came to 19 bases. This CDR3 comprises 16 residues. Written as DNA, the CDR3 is TGTGCCAGCAAACAGCTTGCCTTAAGGGGCCAAGAGACCCAGTACTTC. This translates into CASKQLALRGQETQYF.

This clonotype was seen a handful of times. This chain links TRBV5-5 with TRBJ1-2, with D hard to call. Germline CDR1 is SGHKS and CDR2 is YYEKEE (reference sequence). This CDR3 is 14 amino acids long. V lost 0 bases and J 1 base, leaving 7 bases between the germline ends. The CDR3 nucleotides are TGTGCCAGCAGCTTGGTTGGGGATAACTATGGCTACACCTTC. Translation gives CASSLVGDNYGYTF.

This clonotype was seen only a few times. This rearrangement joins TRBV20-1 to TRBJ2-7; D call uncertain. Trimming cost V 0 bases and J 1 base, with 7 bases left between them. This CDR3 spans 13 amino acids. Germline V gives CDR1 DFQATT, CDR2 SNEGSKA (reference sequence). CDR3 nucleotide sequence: TGCAGTGCTAGAGAATTTAGATCCTACGAGCAGTACTTC. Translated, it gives CSAREFRSYEQYF.

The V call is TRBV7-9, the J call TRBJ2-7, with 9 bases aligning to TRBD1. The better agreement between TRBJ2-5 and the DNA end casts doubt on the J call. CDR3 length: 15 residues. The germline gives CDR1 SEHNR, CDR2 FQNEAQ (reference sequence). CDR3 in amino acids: CASSLRTGGSETQYF. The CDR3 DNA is TGTGCCAGCAGCTTACGAACAGGGGGCTCGGAGACCCAGTACTTC.

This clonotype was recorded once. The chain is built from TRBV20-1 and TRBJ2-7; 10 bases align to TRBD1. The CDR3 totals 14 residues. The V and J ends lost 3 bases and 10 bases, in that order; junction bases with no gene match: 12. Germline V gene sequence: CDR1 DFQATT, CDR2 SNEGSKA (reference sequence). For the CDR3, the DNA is TGCAGTGCTAGGACAGGGGGCGTCCGACCTCGACAGTACTTC. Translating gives CSARTGGVRPRQYF.

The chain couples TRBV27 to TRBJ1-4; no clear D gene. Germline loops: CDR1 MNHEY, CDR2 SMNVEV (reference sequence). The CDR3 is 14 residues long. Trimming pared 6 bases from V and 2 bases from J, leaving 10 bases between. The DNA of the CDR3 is TGTGCCAGCAGCAACTTCCCGACTAATGAAAAACTGTTTTTT. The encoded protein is CASSNFPTNEKLFF.

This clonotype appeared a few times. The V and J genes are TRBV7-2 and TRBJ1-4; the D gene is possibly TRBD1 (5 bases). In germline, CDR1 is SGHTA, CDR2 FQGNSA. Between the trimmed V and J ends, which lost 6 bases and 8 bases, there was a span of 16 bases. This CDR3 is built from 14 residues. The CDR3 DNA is TGTGCCAGCAGTCCAACTAGGGGACGCGAAAAACTGTTTTTT. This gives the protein CASSPTRGREKLFF.

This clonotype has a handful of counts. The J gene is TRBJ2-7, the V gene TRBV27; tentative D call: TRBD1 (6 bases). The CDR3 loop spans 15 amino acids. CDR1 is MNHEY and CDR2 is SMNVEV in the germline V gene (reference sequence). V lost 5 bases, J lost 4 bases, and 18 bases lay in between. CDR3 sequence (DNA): TGTGCCAGCAGTATCATCAGGGGACCCCAATACGAGCAGTACTTC. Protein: CASSIIRGPQYEQYF.

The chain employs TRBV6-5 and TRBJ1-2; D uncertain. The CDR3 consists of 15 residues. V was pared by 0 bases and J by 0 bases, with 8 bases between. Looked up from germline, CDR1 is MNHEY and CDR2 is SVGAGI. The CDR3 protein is CASSYSATANYGYTF. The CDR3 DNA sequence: TGTGCCAGCAGTTACTCGGCTACAGCTAACTATGGCTACACCTTC.

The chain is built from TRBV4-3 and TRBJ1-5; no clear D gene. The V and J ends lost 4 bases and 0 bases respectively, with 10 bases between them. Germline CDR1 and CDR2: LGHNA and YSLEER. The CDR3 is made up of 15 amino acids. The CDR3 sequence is CASSPNDNSNQPQHF. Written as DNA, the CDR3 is TGCGCCAGCAGCCCTAATGATAATAGCAATCAGCCCCAGCATTTT.

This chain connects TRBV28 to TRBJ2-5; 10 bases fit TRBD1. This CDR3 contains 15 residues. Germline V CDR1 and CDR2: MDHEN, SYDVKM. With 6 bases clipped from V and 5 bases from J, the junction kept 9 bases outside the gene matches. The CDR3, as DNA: TGTGCCAGCAGCACCCCCGGGACAGGGGACGAGACCCAGTACTTC. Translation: CASSTPGTGDETQYF.

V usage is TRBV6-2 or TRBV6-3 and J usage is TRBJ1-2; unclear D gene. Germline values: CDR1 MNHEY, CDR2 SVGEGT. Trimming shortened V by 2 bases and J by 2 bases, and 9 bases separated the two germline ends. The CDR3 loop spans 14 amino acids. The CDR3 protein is CASSYHLQNYGYTF. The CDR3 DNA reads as TGTGCCAGCAGTTACCACCTCCAAAACTATGGCTACACCTTC.

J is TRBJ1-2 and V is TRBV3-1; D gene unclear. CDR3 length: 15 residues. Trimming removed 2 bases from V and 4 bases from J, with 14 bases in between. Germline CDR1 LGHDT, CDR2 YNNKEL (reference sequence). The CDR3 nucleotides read TGTGCCAGCAGCCAATGGACGGGCGCGGGCTATGGCTACACCTTC. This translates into CASSQWTGAGYGYTF.

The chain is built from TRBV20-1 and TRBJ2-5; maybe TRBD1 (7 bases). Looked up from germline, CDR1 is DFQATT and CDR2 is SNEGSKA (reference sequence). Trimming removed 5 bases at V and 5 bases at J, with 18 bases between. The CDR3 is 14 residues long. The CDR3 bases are TGCAGTGCTGAGTTACAGGGGACTGGGGAGACCCAGTACTTC. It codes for CSAELQGTGETQYF.

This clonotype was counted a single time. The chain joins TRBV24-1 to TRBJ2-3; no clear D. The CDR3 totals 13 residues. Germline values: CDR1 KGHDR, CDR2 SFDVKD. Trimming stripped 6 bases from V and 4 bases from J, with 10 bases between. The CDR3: CATSTPTSDTQYF. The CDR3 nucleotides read TGTGCCACCAGTACCCCAACGTCAGATACGCAGTATTTT.

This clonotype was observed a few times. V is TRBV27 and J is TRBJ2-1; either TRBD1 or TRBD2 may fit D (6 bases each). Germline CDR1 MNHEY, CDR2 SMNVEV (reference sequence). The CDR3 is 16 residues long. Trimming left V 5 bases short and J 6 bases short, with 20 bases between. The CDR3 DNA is TGTGCCAGCAGTCGCCTCGGGGGCGGAGCATCCAATGAGCAGTTCTTC. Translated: CASSRLGGGASNEQFF.

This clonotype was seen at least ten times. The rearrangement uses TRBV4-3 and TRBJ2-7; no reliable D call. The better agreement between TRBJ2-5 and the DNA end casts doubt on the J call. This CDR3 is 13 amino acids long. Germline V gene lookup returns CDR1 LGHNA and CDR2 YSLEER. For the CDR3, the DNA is TGCGCCAGCAGCCGCGGAACCGGGGAGACCCAGTACTTC. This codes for CASSRGTGETQYF.

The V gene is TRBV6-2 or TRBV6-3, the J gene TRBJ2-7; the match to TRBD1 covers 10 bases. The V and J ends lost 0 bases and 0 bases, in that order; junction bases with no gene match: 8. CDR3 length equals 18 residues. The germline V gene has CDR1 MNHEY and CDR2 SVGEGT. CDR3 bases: TGTGCCAGCAGTTACTCCTCCGGGACAGGGGTCCTCTCCTACGAGCAGTACTTC. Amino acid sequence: CASSYSSGTGVLSYEQYF.

For the CDR3, the DNA is TGCGCCAGCAGCTACGGGACCTTAGGGCTTCAAGAGCAGTACTTC. It is translated as CASSYGTLGLQEQYF. V usage is TRBV5-1 and J usage is TRBJ2-7; the D gene could be TRBD1 or TRBD2 (5 bases each). Germline V CDR1 and CDR2: SGHRS, YFSETQ. CDR3 size: 15 residues. Deletions cut 3 bases from V and 7 bases from J, with 20 bases between.

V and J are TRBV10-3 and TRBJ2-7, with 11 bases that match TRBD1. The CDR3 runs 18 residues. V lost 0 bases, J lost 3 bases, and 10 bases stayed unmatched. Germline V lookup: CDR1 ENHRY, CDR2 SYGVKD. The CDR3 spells CAISESKGLGTGGYEQYF. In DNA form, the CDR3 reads TGTGCCATCAGTGAGTCGAAGGGGCTCGGGACAGGGGGCTACGAGCAGTACTTC.

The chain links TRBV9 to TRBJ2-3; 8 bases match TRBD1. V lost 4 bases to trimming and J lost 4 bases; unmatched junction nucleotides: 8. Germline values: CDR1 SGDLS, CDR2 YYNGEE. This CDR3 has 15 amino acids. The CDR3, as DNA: TGTGCCAGCAGCCCAGACGGCAGGGGGCCAGATACGCAGTATTTT. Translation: CASSPDGRGPDTQYF.

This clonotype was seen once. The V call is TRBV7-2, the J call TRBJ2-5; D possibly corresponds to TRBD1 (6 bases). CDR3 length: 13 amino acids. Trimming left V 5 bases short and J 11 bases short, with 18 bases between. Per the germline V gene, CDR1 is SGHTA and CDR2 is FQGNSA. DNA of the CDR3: TGTGCCAGCAGCATCTTCAGGGGACATGAGCAGTACTTC. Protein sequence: CASSIFRGHEQYF.

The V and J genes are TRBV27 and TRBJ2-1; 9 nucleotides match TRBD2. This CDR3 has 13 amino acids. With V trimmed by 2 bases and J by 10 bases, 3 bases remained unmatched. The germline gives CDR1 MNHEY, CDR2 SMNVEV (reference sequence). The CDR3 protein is CASSLQLAGEQFF. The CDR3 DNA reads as TGTGCCAGCAGTTTACAGCTAGCGGGGGAGCAGTTCTTC.

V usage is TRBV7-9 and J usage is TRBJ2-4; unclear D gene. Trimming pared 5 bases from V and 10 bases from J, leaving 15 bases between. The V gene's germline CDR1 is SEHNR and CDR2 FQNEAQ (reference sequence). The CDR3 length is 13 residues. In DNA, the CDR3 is TGTGCCAGCAGCCTAGGGATATACCAAATTCAGTACTTC. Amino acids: CASSLGIYQIQYF.

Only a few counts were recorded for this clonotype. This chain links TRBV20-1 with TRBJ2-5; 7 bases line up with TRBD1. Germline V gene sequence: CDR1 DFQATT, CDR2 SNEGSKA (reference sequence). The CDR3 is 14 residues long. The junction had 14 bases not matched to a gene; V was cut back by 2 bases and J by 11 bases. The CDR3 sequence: CSARSPDRVDEQYF. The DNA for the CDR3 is TGCAGTGCTAGAAGCCCCGACAGGGTCGATGAGCAGTACTTC.

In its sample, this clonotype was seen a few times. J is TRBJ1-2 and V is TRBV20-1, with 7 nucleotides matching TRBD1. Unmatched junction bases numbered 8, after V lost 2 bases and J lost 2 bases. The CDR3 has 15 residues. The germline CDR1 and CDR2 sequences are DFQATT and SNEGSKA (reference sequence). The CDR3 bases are TGCAGTGCTAGACTTTGGCAGGGGGGAAACTATGGCTACACCTTC. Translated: CSARLWQGGNYGYTF.

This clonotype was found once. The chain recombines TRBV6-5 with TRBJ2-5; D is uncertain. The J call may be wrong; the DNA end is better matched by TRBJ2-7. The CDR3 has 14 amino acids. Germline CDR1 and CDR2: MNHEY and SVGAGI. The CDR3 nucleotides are TGTGCCAGCAGATACGCTTCCAGTATCGGCGAGCAGTACTTC. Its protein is CASRYASSIGEQYF.